This TCR beta chain was captured in a study of chemoradiotherapy in HPV16-positive cancers. Study details: Functional T-cell assays on a couple of HPV16-positive patients' cells defined candidate HPV-specific clones and common TCR motifs. Whole-study findings and limits: Non-HPV-specific T cells did not expand in tumors during treatment, whereas candidate HPV-specific clones and E7-related motifs did.

Produced via immunoSEQ multiplex PCR; TCRdb's table is partial and in-frame only. The sample lists more than 13,000 clones, approximately 86% occurring once. The CDR3 runs 15 residues. V was clipped by 5 bases and J by 8 bases, with 18 bases between them. CDR1 and CDR2 (germline): LNHDA, SQIVND (reference sequence). To note about this clone: Antigen unknown.

Repeated repertoire sampling spanned the course of chemoradiotherapy. This chain joins TRBV19 and TRBJ1-4; D is unclear. This TCR was recovered from a human donor with HPV-associated anogenital cancer. Sequenced material: blood, taken from a patient who underwent chemoradiotherapy. CDR3 residues: CASSASITAPEKLFF. Here the CDR3 DNA reads TGTGCCAGTAGTGCGTCTATCACAGCCCCGGAAAAACTGTTTTTT.